The 23 T cell receptor beta chains given below trace back to one sample, sequenced in a study of CD8 T cells in Susac syndrome. The authors reverse transcribed roughly 0.5 to 1 ug RNA with random hexamers. From the immunoSEQ multiplex PCR reads, TCRdb called clonotypes with MiXCR, one entry per CDR3 protein. The data hold roughly 60,000 distinct CDR3 sequences, with over 85% observed a single time. The sequenced material came from CD8+ T cells from PBMCs. These receptor sequences come from a human donor in good health.

The chain employs TRBV20-1 and TRBJ2-7, with unresolved D. The V and J ends lost 7 bases and 1 base respectively, with 14 bases between them. The CDR3 covers 13 residues. The germline V gene has CDR1 DFQATT and CDR2 SNEGSKA (reference sequence). The DNA of the CDR3 is TGCAGTGTTAAGGCACAGACGTCCTACGAGCAGTACTTC. Its protein is CSVKAQTSYEQYF.

The chain uses TRBV6-5 and TRBJ1-1, with a weak D call TRBD1 (5 bases). In germline, CDR1 is MNHEY, CDR2 SVGAGI. V was clipped by 4 bases and J by 7 bases, with 16 bases between them. The CDR3 extends over 14 amino acids. The CDR3 here is CASSFGALGNEAFF. The CDR3 DNA is TGTGCCAGCAGTTTTGGGGCTTTGGGGAATGAAGCTTTCTTT.

The chain uses TRBV14 and TRBJ2-1; perhaps TRBD1 as D (6 bases). In germline, CDR1 is SGHDN, CDR2 FVKESK. The CDR3 totals 16 residues. The germline V and J ends were trimmed by 4 bases and 8 bases, with 21 bases remaining between them. The CDR3 bases are TGTGCCAGCAGCCCCGGCAACAGGGTATACTTAGATGAGCAGTTCTTC. As protein: CASSPGNRVYLDEQFF.

CDR3: CASSHPKWDRKNVGELFF. CDR3 nucleotides: TGTGCCAGCAGCCACCCTAAGTGGGACAGGAAGAACGTAGGGGAGCTGTTTTTT. J is TRBJ2-2 and V is TRBV16; 8 bases match TRBD1. The V and J ends lost 3 bases and 8 bases, in that order; junction bases with no gene match: 17. CDR3 length: 18 residues. The germline CDR1 and CDR2 sequences are KGHSY and FQNENV.

The V gene is TRBV9, the J gene TRBJ2-2; 8 nucleotides align to TRBD1. The junction had 11 bases not matched to a gene; V was cut back by 2 bases and J by 5 bases. The CDR3 is made up of 17 amino acids. CDR1 and CDR2 (germline): SGDLS, YYNGEE. Here the CDR3 DNA reads TGTGCCAGCAGCGTGCCTGCGGGACAGGAGGTTACCGGGGAGCTGTTTTTT. It codes for CASSVPAGQEVTGELFF.

This sequence joins TRBV7-9 and TRBJ1-1; D is undetermined. This CDR3 has 13 amino acids. The germline V gene has CDR1 SEHNR and CDR2 FQNEAQ (reference sequence). Trimming took off 1 base at V and 6 bases at J, with 9 bases between the two ends. DNA of the CDR3: TGTGCCAGCAGCTTAGTGGGTGGGGCTGAAGCTTTCTTT. Its protein is CASSLVGGAEAFF.

V and J are TRBV27 and TRBJ2-3; 11 bases are shared with TRBD2. Germline lookup yields CDR1 MNHEY and CDR2 SMNVEV (reference sequence). CDR3 length: 18 residues. Trimming took 2 bases from V and 6 from J; bases not matched to a gene: 13. In DNA form, the CDR3 reads TGTGCCAGCAGTTTAGGTCTAGCGGGGGGCCTACGGAGGGATACGCAGTATTTT. Translation: CASSLGLAGGLRRDTQYF.

The chain joins TRBV20-1 to TRBJ2-1; 16 bases fit TRBD2. Germline CDR1 and CDR2: DFQATT and SNEGSKA (reference sequence). CDR3 size: 21 residues. The V segment lost 0 bases and the J segment 1 base; nucleotides outside the gene matches: 12. This CDR3 reads CSARDLNYGTSGGVSYNEQFF. Written as DNA, the CDR3 is TGCAGTGCTAGAGATTTAAACTACGGGACTAGCGGGGGGGTTTCCTACAATGAGCAGTTCTTC.

V gene TRBV5-6 combines with J gene TRBJ2-7; 9 nucleotides line up with TRBD1. Trimming took 4 bases from V and 1 from J; bases not matched to a gene: 9. This CDR3 is built from 16 residues. From germline, CDR1 is SGHDT and CDR2 YYEEEE. The chain's CDR3 is CASSGLRQGVSYEQYF. The CDR3 coding sequence is TGTGCCAGCAGCGGCCTGCGACAGGGGGTATCCTACGAGCAGTACTTC.

The rearrangement uses TRBV28 and TRBJ2-7; 13 nucleotides line up with TRBD2. The CDR3 extends over 14 amino acids. The germline V gene encodes CDR1 MDHEN and CDR2 SYDVKM. The V gene end was trimmed by 6 bases and the J gene end by 3 bases; junction bases not matched to a gene: 2. This chain's CDR3 is CASRRTSGSYEQYF. Written as DNA, the CDR3 is TGTGCCAGCAGGCGGACTAGCGGGAGCTACGAGCAGTACTTC.

J is TRBJ1-1 and V is TRBV20-1, with D uncertain. The germline V gene encodes CDR1 DFQATT and CDR2 SNEGSKA (reference sequence). The CDR3 is 12 residues long. Trimming took off 5 bases at V and 1 base at J, with 8 bases between the two ends. CDR3 sequence reads: CSAVPRNTEAFF. The CDR3 DNA reads as TGCAGTGCTGTCCCCAGGAACACTGAAGCTTTCTTT.

V and J are TRBV4-1 and TRBJ2-7; D not resolved. This CDR3 is 15 amino acids long. Trimming removed 1 base from V and 2 bases from J, with 12 bases in between. Germline lookup yields CDR1 MGHRA and CDR2 YSYEKL. CDR3 residues: CASSQGNDRTYEQYF. The CDR3 nucleotides are TGCGCCAGCAGCCAAGGGAACGACCGTACCTACGAGCAGTACTTC.

This chain joins TRBV12-3 or TRBV12-4 and TRBJ2-5, with D possibly being TRBD1 or TRBD2 (5 bases each). The CDR3 has 14 amino acids. The ends were cut back, 3 bases at V and 5 bases at J, with 13 bases in the middle. The DNA for the CDR3 is TGTGCCAGCAGTTTCAACCGGGACCCGGAGACCCAGTACTTC. Its protein is CASSFNRDPETQYF.

V gene TRBV7-9 combines with J gene TRBJ1-4; D ambiguous. The ends were cut back, 0 bases at V and 7 bases at J, with 15 bases in the middle. Per germline, CDR1 SEHNR and CDR2 FQNEAQ (reference sequence). The CDR3 runs to 16 residues. CDR3 nucleotides: TGTGCCAGCAGCTTAGCCTCAGGAGGCGTGGGTGAAAAACTGTTTTTT. It codes for CASSLASGGVGEKLFF.

This clonotype has just one count. The chain carries TRBV4-3 and TRBJ1-6, with a tentative D call TRBD1 (5 bases). This CDR3 spans 13 amino acids. The germline V gene encodes CDR1 LGHNA and CDR2 YSLEER. V dropped 0 bases and J dropped 13 bases, with 10 bases sitting between them. The CDR3 loop reads CASSQDLEGPLHF. Written as DNA, the CDR3 is TGCGCCAGCAGCCAAGATCTCGAGGGGCCCCTCCACTTT.

The rearrangement joins TRBV29-1 to TRBJ2-5; TRBD1 matches at 8 bases. The CDR3 spans 16 residues. J gave up 5 bases and V 0 bases, and 11 bases lay outside the gene matches. The V gene's germline CDR1 is SQVTM and CDR2 ANQGSEA. This CDR3 is CSVEEKARGREETQYF. CDR3 bases: TGCAGCGTTGAAGAAAAGGCCAGGGGGCGCGAGGAGACCCAGTACTTC. Drawing the rest from reference TRBV29-1 and TRBJ2-5, the complete variable domain is SAVISQKPSRDICQRGTSLTIQCQVDSQVTMMFWYRQQPGQSLTLIATANQGSEATYESGFVIDKFPISRPNLTFSTLTVSNMSPEDSSIYLCSVEEKARGREETQYFGPGTRLLVL.

This clonotype was counted once. The rearrangement links TRBV6-6 to TRBJ2-5; TRBD1 matches at 9 bases. The V and J ends lost 0 bases and 5 bases, in that order; junction bases with no gene match: 7. From germline, CDR1 is MNHNY and CDR2 SVGAGI (reference sequence). The CDR3 loop spans 16 amino acids. CDR3 coding DNA: TGTGCCAGCAGTTACTCCAACCGACAGGGGGGGGAGACCCAGTACTTC. Its protein product is CASSYSNRQGGETQYF.

This chain connects TRBV12-3 or TRBV12-4 to TRBJ1-2; D not certain. There are 12 residues in the CDR3. V was cut by 6 bases and J by 5 bases, with 10 bases left in between. This CDR3 is CASRALPYGYTF. CDR3 nucleotide sequence: TGTGCCAGCAGAGCCCTCCCGTATGGCTACACCTTC.

The table lists this clonotype with a count of one. The rearrangement uses TRBV14 and TRBJ1-2; D is ambiguous. CDR1 is SGHDN, CDR2 FVKESK, per germline. The CDR3 length is 15 residues. V was shortened by 5 bases and J by 2 bases, with 15 bases between the two germline ends. CDR3 sequence reads: CASSFRAGWNYGYTF. The CDR3 DNA follows: TGTGCCAGCAGCTTCCGGGCGGGGTGGAACTATGGCTACACCTTC.

The sample holds one count of this clonotype. This sequence joins TRBV9 and TRBJ2-2; possible D gene TRBD1, 6 bases. The V and J ends lost 4 bases and 2 bases respectively, with 18 bases between them. Germline V lookup: CDR1 SGDLS, CDR2 YYNGEE. This CDR3 contains 17 residues. CDR3 amino acids: CASSYTSTGLNTGELFF. The DNA for the CDR3 is TGTGCCAGCAGCTATACTTCGACAGGACTTAACACCGGGGAGCTGTTTTTT.

This clonotype has only one observation. J is TRBJ2-7 and V is TRBV29-1, with TRBD2 matching over 11 bases. CDR3 length equals 14 residues. Trimming cost V 4 bases and J 4 bases; bases outside gene matches: 6. Germline assignment: CDR1 SQVTM and CDR2 ANQGSEA. In nucleotides, the CDR3 is TGCAGCGTTGTACTAGCGGGGGTCGGATACGAGCAGTACTTC. Translated, it gives CSVVLAGVGYEQYF.

V is TRBV13 and J is TRBJ1-2; D perhaps matches TRBD1 (6 bases). The V end lost 3 bases, the J end lost 2 bases, and 10 bases lay between the germline ends. CDR3 length: 14 residues. Germline V gene data show CDR1 as PRHDT and CDR2 as FYEKMQ (reference sequence). The CDR3 region is CASSLGAANYGYTF. As DNA, the CDR3 is TGTGCCAGCAGCTTGGGGGCAGCGAACTATGGCTACACCTTC.

This clonotype was observed a single time. V is TRBV27 and J is TRBJ2-7; TRBD1 matches 9 bases. Germline V CDR1 and CDR2: MNHEY, SMNVEV (reference sequence). This CDR3 contains 16 residues. V lost 0 bases to trimming and J lost 5 bases; unmatched junction nucleotides: 8. This CDR3 reads CASSLSPGTGNNEQYF. CDR3 nucleotides: TGTGCCAGCAGTTTATCCCCCGGGACAGGGAACAACGAGCAGTACTTC.